This TCR beta chain was identified during a study of blood T cell repertoires in COVID-19. Study details: The United States, Italy and Spain provided the acute and convalescent COVID-19 samples.

Libraries were prepared by immunoSEQ multiplex PCR; TCRdb keeps only in-frame clonotypes and omits some of them. The sample holds about 200,000 clones, about 88% seen once. V lost 1 base, J lost 2 bases, and 5 bases stayed unmatched. Germline V CDR1 and CDR2: MNHNS, SASEGT. The length of the CDR3 is 16 residues. The source of this sequence is a man younger than 35 with active or convalescent COVID-19. The chain uses TRBV6-1 and TRBJ1-5, with 7 bases aligning to TRBD1. The sample taken for sequencing was peripheral blood. The CDR3 bases are TGTGCCAGCAGTGAAGGGGACAGTCGGGGCAATCAGCCCCAGCATTTT. As protein: CASSEGDSRGNQPQHF.